Below, 6 T cell receptor beta chains from the same sample are listed, as sequenced in a study of blood T cells in healthy people across ages. It was with a sample-barcoded 5' primer and a J-beta primer mix that a second PCR of roughly 7 to 12 cycles was run. TCRdb independently ran MiXCR on the 5' RACE reads; one entry per CDR3 protein. The table shows about 590,000 distinct CDR3 sequences, with less than 35% occurring only once. The material sequenced was blood. All receptors derive from an elderly woman in good health.

This clonotype has only a few counts. The genes are TRBV28 and TRBJ1-1; D unresolved. The germline V gene has CDR1 MDHEN and CDR2 SYDVKM. Trimming removed 5 bases from V and 3 bases from J, with 7 bases in between. The CDR3 contains 12 residues. In DNA form, the CDR3 reads TGTGCCAGCAGTCCCATCTACACTGAAGCTTTCTTT. Protein product: CASSPIYTEAFF.

This clonotype was found many times. The rearrangement joins TRBV7-9 to TRBJ2-7; D might be TRBD1 (6 bases). The CDR3 is 14 residues long. Germline V lookup: CDR1 SEHNR, CDR2 FQNEAQ (reference sequence). V dropped 0 bases and J dropped 6 bases, with 12 bases sitting between them. CDR3 sequence reads: CASSLAGASSEQYF. CDR3 nucleotide sequence: TGTGCCAGCAGCTTAGCGGGGGCCAGCTCCGAGCAGTACTTC.

This clonotype was seen at least ten times. V gene TRBV9 combines with J gene TRBJ1-2; no clear D. CDR1 SGDLS and CDR2 YYNGEE come from the germline V gene. This CDR3 has 14 amino acids. V was shortened by 0 bases and J by 10 bases, with 16 bases between the two germline ends. CDR3 in amino acids: CASSVATELPPYTF. As DNA, the CDR3 is TGTGCCAGCAGCGTAGCGACGGAATTGCCTCCCTACACCTTC.

In its sample, this clonotype was seen many times. The V call is TRBV9, the J call TRBJ2-3, with TRBD1 identical over 7 bases. Germline CDR1 reads SGDLS; CDR2 reads YYNGEE. V was clipped by 3 bases and J by 1 base; unmatched bases: 8. The CDR3 consists of 16 residues. CDR3 bases: TGTGCCAGCAGCGCCACTTCCGGGACAGGCACAGATACGCAGTATTTT. This encodes CASSATSGTGTDTQYF.

This clonotype was observed a few times. The rearrangement uses TRBV30 and TRBJ2-5; D is uncertain. The V end lost 0 bases, the J end lost 0 bases, and 11 bases lay between the germline ends. CDR1 is GTSNPN and CDR2 is SVGIG in the germline V gene (reference sequence). The CDR3 is 15 residues long. The DNA of the CDR3 is TGTGCCTGGAGTGTACAAAGGCCGTACCAAGAGACCCAGTACTTC. Protein product: CAWSVQRPYQETQYF.

This chain joins TRBV5-1 and TRBJ1-2, with D perhaps matching TRBD1 (5 bases). Germline V lookup: CDR1 SGHRS, CDR2 YFSETQ. V was trimmed by 2 bases and J by 12 bases, leaving 17 bases between them. CDR3 length: 13 residues. The CDR3 is CASSFGRGRQDTF. Here the CDR3 DNA reads TGCGCCAGCAGCTTTGGACGGGGCCGGCAGGACACCTTC.